This T cell receptor (beta chain) was observed in a study of shared clonotypes between healthy human individuals. On this clone itself: The antigen is not known.

Original methodology: Junction-only immunoSEQ sequences carried no quality scores, so filtering differed. The data were produced by immunoSEQ multiplex PCR, yet TCRdb's version contains in-frame clones alone and is incomplete. V and J calls and clone size come straight from that table; D and trimming were deduced from the DNA. The repertoire holds approximately 980,000 clones, with 76% as singletons. Trimming cost V 10 bases and J 0 bases, with 10 bases left between them. Germline values: CDR1 MDHEN, CDR2 SYDVKM. This CDR3 region has 12 residues. The study, taken as a whole, reports: Few donors restricted represented genetic and exposure-history diversity. Around 5% was the fraction of naive CD4 clonotypes found shared across several donors. Larger richness was generally estimated for naive than memory subsets.

The sequence was obtained from a man aged 18 to 29 in good health. The sequenced material came from memory CD4+ T cells sorted from blood. Subset in this sample: CD45RA-negative fraction. The rearrangement uses TRBV28 and TRBJ2-7; D is perhaps TRBD2 (5 bases). In DNA form, the CDR3 reads TGTGCCACCGACCGGGACTCCTACGAGCAGTACTTC. It encodes CATDRDSYEQYF.